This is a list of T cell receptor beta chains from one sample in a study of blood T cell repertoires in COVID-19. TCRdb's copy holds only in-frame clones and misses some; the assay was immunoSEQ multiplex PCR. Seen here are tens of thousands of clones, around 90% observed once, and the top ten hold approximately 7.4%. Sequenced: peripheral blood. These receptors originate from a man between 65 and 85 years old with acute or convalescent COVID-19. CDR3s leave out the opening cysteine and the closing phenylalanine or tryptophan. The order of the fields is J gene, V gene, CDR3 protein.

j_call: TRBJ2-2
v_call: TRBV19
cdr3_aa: ASRKDLSGRVGSGELF

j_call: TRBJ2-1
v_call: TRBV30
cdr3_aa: AFTLEGAGGLNEQF

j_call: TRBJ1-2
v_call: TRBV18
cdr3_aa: ASSPGQGPNYGYT

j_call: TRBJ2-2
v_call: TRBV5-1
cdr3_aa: ASVTSANTGELF

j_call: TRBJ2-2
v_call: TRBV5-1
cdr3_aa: ASSRQGGNTGELF

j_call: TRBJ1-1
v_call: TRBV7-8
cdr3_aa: ASSGQGAVTEAF

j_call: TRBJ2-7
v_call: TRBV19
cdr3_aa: ASSVGRDEQY

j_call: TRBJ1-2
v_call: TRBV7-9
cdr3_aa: ASSLEYRDGYT

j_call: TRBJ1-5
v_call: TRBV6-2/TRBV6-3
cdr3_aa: ASSGTGGDQPQH

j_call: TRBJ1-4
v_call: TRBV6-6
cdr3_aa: ASSPSGVGGEKLF

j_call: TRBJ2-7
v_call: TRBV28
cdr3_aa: ASSLGPAYEQY

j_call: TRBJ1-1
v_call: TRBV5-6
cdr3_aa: ASTAGGLNTEAF

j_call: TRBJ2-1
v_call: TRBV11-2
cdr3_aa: ASSFSSPRYNEQF

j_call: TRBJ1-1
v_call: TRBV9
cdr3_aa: ASSGQGRGNTEAF

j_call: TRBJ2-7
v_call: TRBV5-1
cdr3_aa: ASSQDNPPNEQY

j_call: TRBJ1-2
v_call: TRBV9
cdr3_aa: ASSVAAGVIYGYT

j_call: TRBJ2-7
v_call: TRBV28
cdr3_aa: ASSRTAGGAYEQY

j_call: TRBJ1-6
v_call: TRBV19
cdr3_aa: ASSTGTGNSPLH